Presented here are 22 T cell receptor beta chains from one specimen sequenced in a study of technical replicates of blood from a few donors. Profiled with immunoSEQ multiplex PCR; TCRdb holds only in-frame clones, not every one. The sample lists around 58,000 clones; around 86% were seen once. The sample consisted of PBMCs. All receptors come from a human donor in good health. Some clones in this sample may be carry-over from other donors' samples.

The V and J genes are TRBV9 and TRBJ2-5; 7 nucleotides line up with TRBD1. Per the germline V gene, CDR1 is SGDLS and CDR2 is YYNGEE. The length of the CDR3 is 17 residues. The J segment lost 0 bases and the V segment lost 2 bases, leaving 10 bases of the junction unmatched. The CDR3 sequence: CASSVSTGTEYQETQYF. CDR3 bases: TGTGCCAGCAGCGTGTCAACCGGGACAGAGTACCAAGAGACCCAGTACTTC. The full variable domain, with the rest looked up from reference TRBV9 and TRBJ2-5, is DSGVTQTPKHLITATGQRVTLRCSPRSGDLSVYWYQQSLDQGLQFLIQYYNGEERAKGNILERFSAQQFPDLHSELNLSSLELGDSALYFCASSVSTGTEYQETQYFGPGTRLLVL.

This sequence joins TRBV18 and TRBJ2-5; 9 bases match TRBD2. CDR3 length equals 15 residues. Losses at the gene ends were 3 bases for V and 1 base for J; bases not matched to a gene: 3. Germline V gene sequence: CDR1 KGHSH, CDR2 LQKENI. CDR3 DNA sequence: TGTGCCAGCTCACCCGGGACTAGCCCCCAAGAGACCCAGTACTTC. Encoded protein: CASSPGTSPQETQYF.

The chain uses TRBV2 and TRBJ2-1, with a possible D match to TRBD2 (5 bases). From germline, CDR1 is SNHLY and CDR2 FYNNEI. V gave up 5 bases and J gave up 7 bases, with 6 bases separating them. This CDR3 contains 11 residues. The CDR3, as DNA: TGTGCCAGCAGTCGGGAAAATGAGCAGTTCTTC. This sequence encodes CASSRENEQFF.

This clone was seen only a few times. The genes are TRBV7-2 and TRBJ1-2; TRBD1 matches 9 bases. Germline V gene lookup returns CDR1 SGHTA and CDR2 FQGNSA. V shed 5 bases, J shed 6 bases, and the junction held 4 bases outside the gene matches. The CDR3 contains 13 residues. CDR3 nucleotides: TGTGCCAGCAGCCCTGGACAGGGGAATGGCTACACCTTC. Residues: CASSPGQGNGYTF.

The gene calls are TRBV10-3 and TRBJ1-2; D is undetermined. Trimming took off 0 bases at V and 4 bases at J, with 6 bases between the two ends. This CDR3 is built from 13 residues. The germline gives CDR1 ENHRY, CDR2 SYGVKD. CDR3 residues: CAISESIGYGYTF. CDR3 in DNA: TGTGCCATCAGTGAGTCTATCGGCTATGGCTACACCTTC.

This rearrangement joins TRBV29-1 to TRBJ1-2, with D maybe TRBD1 (6 bases). Germline values: CDR1 SQVTM, CDR2 ANQGSEA. This CDR3 contains 13 residues. Trimming took 6 bases from V and 7 from J, leaving 18 bases between them. CDR3 protein: CSVVRGLWGGYTF. The CDR3 DNA reads as TGCAGCGTCGTAAGGGGGTTATGGGGTGGCTACACCTTC.

This sequence joins TRBV18 and TRBJ1-5; the match to TRBD1 covers 7 bases. V lost 3 bases and J lost 5; bases outside the gene matches: 7. The CDR3 loop spans 15 amino acids. Germline V gene data show CDR1 as KGHSH and CDR2 as LQKENI. CDR3 nucleotides: TGTGCCAGCTCACCGGAGCAGGGGGTCGATCAGCCCCAGCATTTT. Translation: CASSPEQGVDQPQHF.

The chain combines TRBV28 with TRBJ1-1; no clear D. This CDR3 comprises 13 residues. The V gene lost 7 bases and the J gene lost 1 base, with 10 bases spanning the gap. CDR1 MDHEN and CDR2 SYDVKM come from the germline V gene. For the CDR3, the DNA is TGTGCCAGCAACCTTATGCGGAACACTGAAGCTTTCTTT. Encoded protein: CASNLMRNTEAFF.

This sequence joins TRBV5-4 and TRBJ2-1; 14 bases map to TRBD2. J gave up 8 bases and V 7 bases, and 8 bases lay outside the gene matches. The CDR3 is made up of 15 amino acids. Germline V CDR1 and CDR2: SGHNT, YYREEE (reference sequence). CDR3 sequence reads: CASGKGTSGSDEQFF. CDR3 coding DNA: TGTGCCAGCGGAAAAGGGACTAGCGGGAGCGATGAGCAGTTCTTC.

The chain recombines TRBV7-2 with TRBJ2-7; 9 bases fit TRBD1. Trimming cost V 5 bases and J 4 bases; bases outside gene matches: 3. The CDR3 has 13 amino acids. Looked up from germline, CDR1 is SGHTA and CDR2 is FQGNSA. The chain's CDR3 is CASSPGQGYEQYF. The CDR3 DNA sequence: TGTGCCAGCAGCCCGGGACAGGGTTACGAGCAGTACTTC.

The CDR3 bases are TGTGCCAGCAGCTTAGGACAGAATAGCAATCAGCCCCAGCATTTT. Translating it yields CASSLGQNSNQPQHF. The J gene is TRBJ1-5, the V gene TRBV7-8; tentatively, D is TRBD1 (5 bases). V was clipped by 1 base and J by 0 bases, with 7 bases between them. The CDR3 has 15 amino acids. CDR1 is SGHVS, CDR2 FQNEAQ, per germline.

This sequence joins TRBV28 and TRBJ2-7; 9 positions agree with TRBD1. Germline values: CDR1 MDHEN, CDR2 SYDVKM. J gave up 4 bases and V 3 bases, and 7 bases lay outside the gene matches. The CDR3 consists of 15 residues. The CDR3 DNA reads as TGTGCCAGCAGTTTTGTACAGGGGGCAAGGTACGAGCAGTACTTC. It encodes CASSFVQGARYEQYF.

This clone has only one observation. CDR3 sequence: CASSEGQHWGEQFF. In DNA, the CDR3 is TGTGCCAGCAGTGAAGGGCAACACTGGGGCGAGCAGTTCTTC. The chain carries TRBV2 and TRBJ2-1; possibly TRBD1 for D (5 bases). The V end lost 1 base, the J end lost 10 bases, and 14 bases lay between the germline ends. Germline assignment: CDR1 SNHLY and CDR2 FYNNEI. The CDR3 sequence is 14 residues long.

V and J are TRBV5-4 and TRBJ2-4, with 10 bases fitting TRBD2. The CDR3 extends over 16 amino acids. Germline loops: CDR1 SGHNT, CDR2 YYREEE (reference sequence). V was pared by 4 bases and J by 2 bases, with 6 bases of the junction left unmatched. The CDR3: CASSTKAGGSKNIQYF. The CDR3 DNA is TGTGCCAGCAGCACAAAAGCGGGGGGGTCCAAAAACATTCAGTACTTC.

The J gene is TRBJ2-1, the V gene TRBV2; 10 nucleotides line up with TRBD2. CDR1 and CDR2 from the germline V gene are SNHLY and FYNNEI. The CDR3 contains 13 residues. V lost 11 bases, J lost 8 bases, and 9 bases stayed unmatched. The CDR3 reads CAPTSGFVDEQFF. The CDR3, as DNA: TGTGCCCCGACTAGCGGGTTTGTCGATGAGCAGTTCTTC.

This clone is a singleton in its sample. The CDR3 DNA follows: TGTGCCACCAGACGGAACAGGGACGGCACTGAAGCTTTCTTT. Encoded protein: CATRRNRDGTEAFF. The V call is TRBV15, the J call TRBJ1-1, with D perhaps matching TRBD1 (6 bases). Per the germline V gene, CDR1 is LNHNV and CDR2 is YYDKDF (reference sequence). Trimming removed 6 bases from V and 4 bases from J, with 15 bases in between. The CDR3 is 14 amino acids.

V usage is TRBV5-1 and J usage is TRBJ1-1; 7 bases are a match to TRBD1. There are 14 residues in the CDR3. Germline trimming cut 4 bases from V and 4 bases from J; bases unmatched to any gene: 7. Germline CDR1 is SGHRS and CDR2 is YFSETQ. The CDR3 bases are TGCGCCAGCAGCGGAACCGGGACAGCCACTGAAGCTTTCTTT. Its protein is CASSGTGTATEAFF.

The chain employs TRBV2 and TRBJ1-5; 7 positions agree with TRBD1. Germline CDR1 and CDR2: SNHLY and FYNNEI. The CDR3 contains 15 residues. Germline trimming cut 4 bases from V and 6 bases from J; bases unmatched to any gene: 9. Here the CDR3 DNA reads TGTGCCAGCAGTGTATCAGGGGGTTTAGGTCAGCCCCAGCATTTT. Translated: CASSVSGGLGQPQHF.

The J gene is TRBJ2-7, the V gene TRBV6-5; tentative D call: TRBD1 (6 bases). Germline values: CDR1 MNHEY, CDR2 SVGAGI. Trimming cost V 3 bases and J 3 bases, with 9 bases left between them. The CDR3 totals 13 residues. This CDR3 reads CASSYQQGYEQYF. In nucleotides, the CDR3 is TGTGCCAGCAGTTATCAACAGGGCTACGAGCAGTACTTC.

About this clone: One end of the junction does not line up with germline, which may come from a read error. J is TRBJ1-1 and V is TRBV7-3; tentative D call: TRBD1 (6 bases). This CDR3 spans 12 amino acids. Germline values: CDR1 SGHTA, CDR2 FQGTGA. CDR3 amino acids: CASSLNRVEWNF. As DNA, the CDR3 is TGTGCCAGCAGCTTAAACAGGGTGGAGTGGAACTTT.

The rearrangement joins TRBV10-3 to TRBJ2-7, with TRBD1 identical over 9 bases. The CDR3 is made up of 15 amino acids. The J segment lost 6 bases and the V segment lost 2 bases, leaving 8 bases of the junction unmatched. Germline V gene data show CDR1 as ENHRY and CDR2 as SYGVKD. As DNA, the CDR3 is TGTGCCATCAGTGAGGCTCCGGGACAGGGCTTCGAGCAGTACTTC. Amino acid sequence: CAISEAPGQGFEQYF.

The chain employs TRBV14 and TRBJ1-2; 9 bases agree with TRBD1. The CDR3 spans 15 residues. Germline V gene lookup returns CDR1 SGHDN and CDR2 FVKESK. V was clipped by 4 bases and J by 7 bases; unmatched bases: 10. The CDR3 nucleotides are TGTGCCAGCAGCCCCACCTCCGGACAGGGGTTTGGCTACACCTTC. Translated: CASSPTSGQGFGYTF.